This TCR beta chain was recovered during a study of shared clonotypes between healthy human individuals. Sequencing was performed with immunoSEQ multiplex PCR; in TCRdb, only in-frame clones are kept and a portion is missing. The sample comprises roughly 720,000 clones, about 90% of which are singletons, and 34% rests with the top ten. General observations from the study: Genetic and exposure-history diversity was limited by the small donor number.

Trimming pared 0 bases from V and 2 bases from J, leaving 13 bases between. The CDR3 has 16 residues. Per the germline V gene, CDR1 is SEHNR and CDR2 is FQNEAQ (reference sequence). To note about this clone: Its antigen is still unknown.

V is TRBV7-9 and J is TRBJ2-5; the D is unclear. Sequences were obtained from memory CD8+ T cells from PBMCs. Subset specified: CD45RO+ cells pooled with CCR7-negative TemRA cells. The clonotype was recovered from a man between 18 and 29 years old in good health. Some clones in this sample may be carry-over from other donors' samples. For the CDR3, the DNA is TGTGCCAGCAGCTTAGCGAGTGTTTTAGGTCAAGAGACCCAGTACTTC. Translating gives CASSLASVLGQETQYF.